These 10 T cell receptor beta chains originate from one sample sequenced in a study of chemoradiotherapy in HPV16-positive cancers. Generated by immunoSEQ multiplex PCR, the TCRdb table keeps only in-frame clones and is missing some. In the table there are about 12,000 clones, 78% of which are singletons. This sample was gathered from a patient who underwent chemoradiotherapy. The receptor source for this set is a human donor with HPV-associated anogenital cancer.

This chain connects TRBV11-3 to TRBJ2-3; the D is unclear. CDR1 SGHNT and CDR2 YENEEA come from the germline V gene. This CDR3 contains 13 residues. Trimming took off 0 bases at V and 4 bases at J, with 5 bases between the two ends. The CDR3 DNA sequence: TGTGCCAGCAGCTTAGAGGGGTCAGATACGCAGTATTTT. It specifies CASSLEGSDTQYF.

The chain links TRBV7-9 to TRBJ1-4, with 8 bases fitting TRBD1. In germline, CDR1 is SEHNR, CDR2 FQNEAQ (reference sequence). Trimming took 5 bases from V and 3 from J; bases not matched to a gene: 5. The CDR3 sequence is 15 residues long. For the CDR3, the DNA is TGTGCCAGCAGCCAAGCAGGGGGCCCTAATGAAAAACTGTTTTTT. Amino acids: CASSQAGGPNEKLFF.

The V call is TRBV5-1, the J call TRBJ1-4; 8 nucleotides line up with TRBD1. Germline V lookup: CDR1 SGHRS, CDR2 YFSETQ. V lost 3 bases and J lost 5; bases outside the gene matches: 9. CDR3 length equals 16 residues. For the CDR3, the DNA is TGCGCCAGCAGCTGGGAACACAGGGGGGGGAATGAAAAACTGTTTTTT. Protein: CASSWEHRGGNEKLFF.

V gene TRBV9 combines with J gene TRBJ1-1; D might be TRBD1 (5 bases). The CDR3 loop spans 13 amino acids. V lost 4 bases and J lost 1, with 8 bases in between. Germline V gene data show CDR1 as SGDLS and CDR2 as YYNGEE. The CDR3 DNA reads TGTGCCAGCAGCCAAGGGGCGAACACTGAAGCTTTCTTT. This codes for CASSQGANTEAFF.

The rearrangement joins TRBV7-3 to TRBJ2-7, with TRBD1 identical over 7 bases. In germline, CDR1 is SGHTA, CDR2 FQGTGA. This CDR3 is 15 amino acids long. The J segment lost 6 bases and the V segment lost 1 base, leaving 9 bases of the junction unmatched. In DNA form, the CDR3 reads TGTGCCAGCAGCTTAATCGTTTCGGGACAGTCCGAGCAGTACTTC. Protein product: CASSLIVSGQSEQYF.

This clone was recorded once. The rearrangement joins TRBV19 to TRBJ1-3; D is unresolved. The CDR3 is 14 residues long. V lost 2 bases and J 1 base, leaving 6 bases between the germline ends. Looked up from germline, CDR1 is LNHDA and CDR2 is SQIVND (reference sequence). CDR3 loop: CASSIQVSGNTIYF. CDR3 sequence (DNA): TGTGCCAGTAGTATACAGGTTTCTGGAAACACCATATATTTT.

V usage is TRBV11-2 and J usage is TRBJ1-1; D is uncertain. V gave up 3 bases and J gave up 3 bases, with 11 bases separating them. There are 14 residues in the CDR3. CDR1 is SGHAT, CDR2 FQNNGV, per germline. The CDR3 spells CASSFRTRDTEAFF. Here the CDR3 DNA reads TGTGCCAGCAGCTTCCGGACCCGGGACACTGAAGCTTTCTTT.

The chain recombines TRBV15 with TRBJ2-7; no reliable D call. Trimming left V 0 bases short and J 5 bases short, with 5 bases between. Germline CDR1 is LNHNV and CDR2 is YYDKDF (reference sequence). The CDR3 length is 12 residues. Written as DNA, the CDR3 is TGTGCCACCAGCAGAGACGGTAACGAGCAGTACTTC. Protein product: CATSRDGNEQYF.

This chain joins TRBV5-1 and TRBJ2-7, with unresolved D. The CDR3 loop spans 18 amino acids. The V and J ends lost 0 bases and 6 bases respectively, with 25 bases between them. Germline-derived CDR1 and CDR2 are SGHRS and YFSETQ. The CDR3 nucleotides read TGCGCCAGCAGCTTGGATGGCCTCGCATCGTCCCCTAGAAGCGAGCAGTACTTC. Encoded protein: CASSLDGLASSPRSEQYF.

This chain connects TRBV27 to TRBJ2-2, with D perhaps being TRBD1 or TRBD2 (7 bases each). Trimming cost V 7 bases and J 5 bases, with 23 bases left between them. CDR1 and CDR2 (germline): MNHEY, SMNVEV (reference sequence). The CDR3 runs to 17 residues. The CDR3 region is CASTYAPSGGGTGELFF. CDR3 DNA sequence: TGTGCCAGCACCTACGCTCCGTCAGGGGGAGGGACCGGGGAGCTGTTTTTT.